Below, 27 T cell receptor beta chains from the same sample are listed, as sequenced in a study of T cell responses to AZD1222 COVID-19 vaccine. The table came from immunoSEQ multiplex PCR; TCRdb's copy has only in-frame clones and leaves some out. Among approximately 99,000 clones, approximately 89% were seen once, and the ten largest hold about 3%. The specimen comprised peripheral blood, sampled on day 0 of MenACWY control vaccination. The receptors here all came from an adult in good health.

The chain is built from TRBV19 and TRBJ2-5, with TRBD1 identical over 7 bases. With V trimmed by 7 bases and J by 3 bases, 8 bases remained unmatched. CDR3 length equals 14 residues. CDR1 and CDR2 (germline): LNHDA, SQIVND (reference sequence). The CDR3 nucleotides read TGTGCCAGTATGACAGGGTCTAGGGAAGAGACCCAGTACTTC. Translating gives CASMTGSREETQYF.

The chain has TRBV29-1 and TRBJ1-1; a possible D gene is TRBD1 (5 bases). V lost 0 bases, J lost 9 bases, and 14 bases lay in between. The CDR3 loop spans 13 amino acids. In germline, CDR1 is SQVTM, CDR2 ANQGSEA. In DNA, the CDR3 is TGCAGCGTTGAAGATATCCGCCAGGGAAAAGCTTTCTTT. Translation: CSVEDIRQGKAFF.

V is TRBV5-1 and J is TRBJ2-2; no clear D gene. Germline V gene sequence: CDR1 SGHRS, CDR2 YFSETQ. The CDR3 length is 16 residues. V was cut by 4 bases and J by 0 bases, with 13 bases left in between. As DNA, the CDR3 is TGCGCCAGCAGCCCTCTCCTACAAACGAACACCGGGGAGCTGTTTTTT. It translates to CASSPLLQTNTGELFF.

The chain joins TRBV7-3 to TRBJ2-2; D is unclear. Trimming took off 1 base at V and 3 bases at J, with 15 bases between the two ends. The CDR3 sequence is 17 residues long. CDR1 and CDR2 from the germline V gene are SGHTA and FQGTGA. Written as DNA, the CDR3 is TGTGCCAGCAGCTTAATCCCACATCCAGATGACACCGGGGAGCTGTTTTTT. This translates into CASSLIPHPDDTGELFF.

The chain couples TRBV28 to TRBJ1-5, with D uncertain. The CDR3 consists of 15 residues. Trimming pared 2 bases from V and 2 bases from J, leaving 10 bases between. Per the germline V gene, CDR1 is MDHEN and CDR2 is SYDVKM. The CDR3 is CASSLPGAGNQPQHF. In DNA, the CDR3 is TGTGCCAGCAGTTTACCAGGAGCGGGCAATCAGCCCCAGCATTTT.

The chain joins TRBV4-2 to TRBJ2-2; TRBD2 matches 9 bases. CDR3 size: 18 residues. Unmatched junction bases numbered 12, after V lost 1 base and J lost 6 bases. Germline V CDR1 and CDR2: LGHNA, YNFKEQ. The DNA for the CDR3 is TGTGCCAGCAGCCAAGTCTCTCTCGCGGGGGGGCAGGCCGGGGAGCTGTTTTTT. This sequence encodes CASSQVSLAGGQAGELFF.

The chain recombines TRBV5-6 with TRBJ1-1; D not certain. The CDR3 extends over 14 amino acids. Germline CDR1 SGHDT, CDR2 YYEEEE. Trimming removed 2 bases at V and 1 base at J, with 9 bases between. The chain's CDR3 is CASSLGRWNTEAFF. For the CDR3, the DNA is TGTGCCAGCAGCTTAGGAAGGTGGAACACTGAAGCTTTCTTT.

The V call is TRBV13, the J call TRBJ2-2; TRBD1 aligns across 7 bases. V gave up 5 bases and J gave up 6 bases; unmatched junction bases: 9. The CDR3 loop spans 15 amino acids. Germline V gene lookup returns CDR1 PRHDT and CDR2 FYEKMQ (reference sequence). CDR3 coding DNA: TGTGCCAGCAGCCCACCAGCAGGACAGGCCGGGGAGCTGTTTTTT. Translated: CASSPPAGQAGELFF.

The rearrangement uses TRBV7-9 and TRBJ1-5; 12 positions agree with TRBD1. The CDR3 contains 15 residues. CDR1 and CDR2 from the germline V gene are SEHNR and FQNEAQ (reference sequence). Germline trimming cut 5 bases from V and 5 bases from J; bases unmatched to any gene: 4. The DNA of the CDR3 is TGTGCCAGCAGCGCCGGGACAGGGGGCGATCAGCCCCAGCATTTT. Translating gives CASSAGTGGDQPQHF.

This chain uses TRBV9 with TRBJ1-1; D possibly corresponds to TRBD1 (6 bases). Germline CDR1 SGDLS, CDR2 YYNGEE. The V end lost 0 bases, the J end lost 0 bases, and 15 bases lay between the germline ends. CDR3 length equals 17 residues. The CDR3 nucleotides are TGTGCCAGCAGCGTAGCGGACAGCCCTTATATGAACACTGAAGCTTTCTTT. Translating it yields CASSVADSPYMNTEAFF.

The J gene is TRBJ1-6, the V gene TRBV18; D unresolved. Germline CDR1 is KGHSH and CDR2 is LQKENI. The CDR3 is 18 amino acids. Trimming removed 2 bases from V and 1 base from J, with 15 bases in between. The CDR3 is CASSPVRVDRSYNSPLHF. The CDR3 DNA reads TGTGCCAGCTCACCAGTACGGGTCGATAGGTCCTATAATTCACCCCTCCACTTT.

This chain links TRBV6-1 with TRBJ2-1, with 7 bases identical to TRBD1. This CDR3 spans 16 amino acids. Germline CDR1 MNHNS, CDR2 SASEGT. Trimming cost V 3 bases and J 1 base; bases outside gene matches: 6. The CDR3 loop reads CASSDTGQASYNEQFF. CDR3 DNA: TGTGCCAGCAGTGACACCGGACAGGCGTCCTACAATGAGCAGTTCTTC.

V and J are TRBV4-2 and TRBJ1-1; D remains ambiguous. This CDR3 is built from 15 residues. V lost 4 bases, J lost 0 bases, and 12 bases lay in between. Germline V gives CDR1 LGHNA, CDR2 YNFKEQ. The CDR3 DNA reads TGTGCCAGCAGCCCTAGCCGCGAAGTGAACACTGAAGCTTTCTTT. Its translation is CASSPSREVNTEAFF.

The chain is built from TRBV7-9 and TRBJ1-5; 7 nucleotides agree with TRBD1. With 5 bases clipped from V and 2 bases from J, the junction kept 6 bases outside the gene matches. Germline V gives CDR1 SEHNR, CDR2 FQNEAQ (reference sequence). The CDR3 covers 15 residues. CDR3 sequence: CASSRTGERNQPQHF. Here the CDR3 DNA reads TGTGCCAGCAGCCGAACAGGGGAGCGCAATCAGCCCCAGCATTTT.

V gene TRBV10-3 combines with J gene TRBJ1-1; D not resolved. This CDR3 is built from 13 residues. In germline, CDR1 is ENHRY, CDR2 SYGVKD. Trimming took off 6 bases at V and 4 bases at J, with 12 bases between the two ends. The CDR3 sequence is CAIREDRGTEAFF. The CDR3 DNA reads as TGTGCCATCAGGGAGGACCGTGGCACTGAAGCTTTCTTT.

The gene calls are TRBV3-1 (or the pseudogene TRBV3-2) and TRBJ1-1; possible D gene TRBD1, 5 bases. Trimming cost V 4 bases and J 4 bases, with 10 bases left between them. The CDR3 length is 13 residues. The V gene's germline CDR1 is LGHDT and CDR2 YNNKEL (reference sequence). The CDR3 DNA sequence: TGTGCCAGCAGCCTGCGGGGCAGCACTGAAGCTTTCTTT. Translation gives CASSLRGSTEAFF.

The rearrangement uses TRBV12-3 or TRBV12-4 and TRBJ2-5; D may be TRBD2 (5 bases). The CDR3 is 13 residues long. The V end was cut by 6 bases, the J end by 2 bases, with 10 bases between. The CDR3 here is CASSPGWQETQYF. Written as DNA, the CDR3 is TGTGCCAGCAGCCCGGGGTGGCAAGAGACCCAGTACTTC.

This chain joins TRBV5-1 and TRBJ2-1, with D perhaps being TRBD1 or TRBD2 (6 bases each). The ends were cut back, 1 base at V and 6 bases at J, with 11 bases in the middle. The germline CDR1 and CDR2 sequences are SGHRS and YFSETQ. This CDR3 contains 14 residues. CDR3 residues: CASSLPRGGNEQFF. In nucleotides, the CDR3 is TGCGCCAGCAGCTTGCCCAGGGGAGGCAATGAGCAGTTCTTC.

The chain is built from TRBV6-5 and TRBJ1-1; weak D call: TRBD1 (5 bases). Germline values: CDR1 MNHEY, CDR2 SVGAGI. The CDR3 runs to 13 residues. Trimming pared 9 bases from V and 1 base from J, leaving 12 bases between. CDR3 nucleotides: TGTGCCAGAATACAAAGGGGGAACACTGAAGCTTTCTTT. Translation gives CARIQRGNTEAFF.

V gene TRBV10-1 combines with J gene TRBJ1-3; tentatively, D is TRBD1 (5 bases). This CDR3 contains 13 residues. Per germline, CDR1 WNHNN and CDR2 SYGVQD (reference sequence). With 8 bases removed from V and 4 bases from J, the gap between germline ends came to 12 bases. The CDR3 DNA reads as TGCGCCAGCGGGCCGGGACGCGGAAACACCATATATTTT. Amino acids: CASGPGRGNTIYF.

The CDR3 protein is CAWQKGIYSYEQYF. The CDR3 nucleotides read TGTGCCTGGCAAAAAGGGATCTACTCCTACGAGCAGTACTTC. This sequence joins TRBV30 and TRBJ2-7; D is unclear. CDR1 and CDR2 from the germline V gene are GTSNPN and SVGIG (reference sequence). V lost 5 bases and J lost 0, with 14 bases in between. CDR3 length: 14 residues.

J is TRBJ2-5 and V is TRBV7-2; perhaps TRBD1 as D (5 bases). Germline V gene data show CDR1 as SGHTA and CDR2 as FQGNSA. CDR3 size: 17 residues. Trimming left V 5 bases short and J 4 bases short, with 23 bases between. The CDR3, as DNA: TGTGCCAGCAGCCTTCGTGGCCTTCAGGGTCTTCGAGAGACCCAGTACTTC. Residues: CASSLRGLQGLRETQYF. The full variable domain, its missing parts supplied by reference TRBV7-2 and TRBJ2-5, is GAGVSQSPSNKVTEKGKDVELRCDPISGHTALYWYRQSLGQGLEFLIYFQGNSAPDKSGLPSDRFSAERTGGSVSTLTIQRTQQEDSAVYLCASSLRGLQGLRETQYFGPGTRLLVL.

This clone was recorded once. The gene calls are TRBV3-1 (or the pseudogene TRBV3-2) and TRBJ1-5; no firm D call. The CDR3 covers 13 residues. Trimming removed 1 base at V and 9 bases at J, with 10 bases between. Germline lookup yields CDR1 LGHDT and CDR2 YNNKEL (reference sequence). Here the CDR3 DNA reads TGTGCCAGCAGCCAAGGAGGCTATGGGCCCCAGCATTTT. Amino acid sequence: CASSQGGYGPQHF.

This clone showed up many times. The chain couples TRBV27 to TRBJ1-2, with a tentative D call TRBD1 (5 bases). The CDR3 loop spans 13 amino acids. V was pared by 3 bases and J by 4 bases, with 9 bases between. The germline gives CDR1 MNHEY, CDR2 SMNVEV (reference sequence). The CDR3 region has the DNA TGTGCCAGCAGTTTGGGACCCGTCTATGGCTACACCTTC. It encodes CASSLGPVYGYTF.

This chain joins TRBV27 and TRBJ2-7; 8 bases fit TRBD2. This CDR3 is built from 13 residues. The junction had 1 base not matched to a gene; V was cut back by 0 bases and J by 6 bases. Per the germline V gene, CDR1 is MNHEY and CDR2 is SMNVEV (reference sequence). The CDR3 region is CASSLSGTSEQYF. For the CDR3, the DNA is TGTGCCAGCAGTTTATCGGGGACTAGCGAGCAGTACTTC.

This clone has just one count. The rearrangement joins TRBV19 to TRBJ2-5; D perhaps matches TRBD2 (6 bases). The V end lost 6 bases, the J end lost 4 bases, and 12 bases lay between the germline ends. The CDR3 totals 13 residues. From germline, CDR1 is LNHDA and CDR2 SQIVND (reference sequence). CDR3 sequence: CASSASDGETQYF. In DNA form, the CDR3 reads TGTGCCAGTAGCGCTAGCGATGGAGAGACCCAGTACTTC.

This sequence joins TRBV3-1 (or the pseudogene TRBV3-2) and TRBJ1-1; TRBD1 might be the D (5 bases). In germline, CDR1 is LGHDT, CDR2 YNNKEL (reference sequence). This CDR3 has 16 amino acids. V gave up 3 bases and J gave up 5 bases, with 19 bases separating them. CDR3 in DNA: TGTGCCAGCAGCCAGGTACCCGGGCAGGGTGGAACTGAAGCTTTCTTT. Translating it yields CASSQVPGQGGTEAFF.